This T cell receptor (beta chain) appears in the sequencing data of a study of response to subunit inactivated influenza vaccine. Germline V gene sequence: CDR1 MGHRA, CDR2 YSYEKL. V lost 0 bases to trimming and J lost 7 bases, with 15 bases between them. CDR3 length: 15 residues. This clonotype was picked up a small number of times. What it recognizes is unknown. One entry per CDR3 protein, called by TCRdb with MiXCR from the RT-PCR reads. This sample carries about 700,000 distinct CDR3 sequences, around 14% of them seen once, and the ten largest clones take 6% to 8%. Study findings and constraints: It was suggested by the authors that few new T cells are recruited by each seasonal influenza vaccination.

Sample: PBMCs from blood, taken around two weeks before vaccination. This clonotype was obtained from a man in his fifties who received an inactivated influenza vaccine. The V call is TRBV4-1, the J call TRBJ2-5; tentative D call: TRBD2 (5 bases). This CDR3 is CASSQEGLREGTQYF. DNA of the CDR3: TGCGCCAGCAGCCAAGAAGGACTCCGAGAGGGGACCCAGTACTTC.